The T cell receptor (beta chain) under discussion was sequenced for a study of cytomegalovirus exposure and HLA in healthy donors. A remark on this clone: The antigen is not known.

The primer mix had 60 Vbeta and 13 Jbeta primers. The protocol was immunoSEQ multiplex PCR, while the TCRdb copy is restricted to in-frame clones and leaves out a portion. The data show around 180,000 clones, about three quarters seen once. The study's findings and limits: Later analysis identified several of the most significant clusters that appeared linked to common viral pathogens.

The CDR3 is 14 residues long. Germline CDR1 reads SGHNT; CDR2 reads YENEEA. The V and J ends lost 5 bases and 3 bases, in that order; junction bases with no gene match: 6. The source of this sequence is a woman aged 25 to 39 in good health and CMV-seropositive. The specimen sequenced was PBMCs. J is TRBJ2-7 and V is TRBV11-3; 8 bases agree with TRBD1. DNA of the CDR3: TGTGCCAGCAGCCCCGGGACAGGTCTCTACGAGCAGTACTTC. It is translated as CASSPGTGLYEQYF.